Presented here are 16 T cell receptor beta chains from one specimen sequenced in a study of cytomegalovirus exposure and HLA in healthy donors. Sequencing was performed with immunoSEQ multiplex PCR; in TCRdb, only in-frame clones are kept and a portion is missing. The sample lists around 140,000 clones, 85% to 90% seen once, with about 1.2% in the top ten. Sequenced input: PBMCs. All receptors derive from a woman aged 18-30 years in good health and CMV-seronegative.

This chain joins TRBV7-9 and TRBJ1-2; 7 positions match TRBD1. V gave up 5 bases and J gave up 7 bases; unmatched junction bases: 16. The CDR3 covers 16 residues. In germline, CDR1 is SEHNR, CDR2 FQNEAQ (reference sequence). CDR3 protein: CASSRRDSSDGGGYTF. CDR3 in DNA: TGTGCCAGCAGCAGAAGGGACAGTTCCGATGGGGGTGGCTACACCTTC.

The rearrangement links TRBV9 to TRBJ2-7; 7 nucleotides match TRBD1. With V trimmed by 4 bases and J by 5 bases, 6 bases remained unmatched. Looked up from germline, CDR1 is SGDLS and CDR2 is YYNGEE. The CDR3 consists of 13 residues. Written as DNA, the CDR3 is TGTGCCAGCAGCAGGGGAACAGGGGACGAGCAGTACTTC. Its translation: CASSRGTGDEQYF.

In DNA form, the CDR3 reads TGTGCCAGCAGTGAATACCGGGAACCCGGGGAGCTGTTTTTT. Translated: CASSEYREPGELFF. This sequence joins TRBV2 and TRBJ2-2, with D possibly being TRBD2 (5 bases). Germline loops: CDR1 SNHLY, CDR2 FYNNEI. Trimming cost V 2 bases and J 6 bases, with 10 bases left between them. This CDR3 has 14 residues.

The CDR3 region is CAGHNRDVFSGNTIYF. In DNA, the CDR3 is TGTGCCGGCCACAACAGGGACGTATTCTCTGGAAACACCATATATTTT. This rearrangement joins TRBV25-1 to TRBJ1-3; TRBD1 is a possible D gene (6 bases). Germline CDR1 and CDR2: MGHDK and SYGVNS. The CDR3 extends over 16 amino acids. Trimming pared 11 bases from V and 0 bases from J, leaving 20 bases between. The variable domain in full, completed from reference TRBV25-1 and TRBJ1-3, reads EADIYQTPRYLVIGTGKKITLECSQTMGHDKMYWYQQDPGMELHLIHYSYGVNSTEKGDLSSESTVSRIRTEHFPLTLESARPSHTSQYLCAGHNRDVFSGNTIYFGEGSWLTVV.

This clone has a single count. The rearrangement uses TRBV5-1 and TRBJ2-3, with 9 bases identical to TRBD2. The germline V gene has CDR1 SGHRS and CDR2 YFSETQ. This CDR3 comprises 15 residues. Trimming removed 3 bases from V and 1 base from J; junction bases left unmatched: 3. In DNA, the CDR3 is TGCGCCAGCAGCTCCCAGCGGGGGGGCACAGATACGCAGTATTTT. As protein: CASSSQRGGTDTQYF. Filled out from reference TRBV5-1 and TRBJ2-3, the complete variable domain reads KAGVTQTPRYLIKTRGQQVTLSCSPISGHRSVSWYQQTPGQGLQFLFEYFSETQRNKGNFPGRFSGRQFSNSRSEMNVSTLELGDSALYLCASSSQRGGTDTQYFGPGTRLTVL.

The gene calls are TRBV6-1 and TRBJ1-5; maybe TRBD1 (5 bases). V was shortened by 6 bases and J by 4 bases, with 10 bases between the two germline ends. In germline, CDR1 is MNHNS, CDR2 SASEGT. This CDR3 is built from 13 residues. Here the CDR3 reads CASRTAQNQPQHF. CDR3 coding DNA: TGTGCCAGCAGGACAGCGCAGAATCAGCCCCAGCATTTT.

A single count supports this clone. The chain combines TRBV18 with TRBJ1-3; D is undetermined. CDR3 length: 14 residues. V gave up 1 base and J gave up 4 bases, with 8 bases separating them. In germline, CDR1 is KGHSH, CDR2 LQKENI. CDR3: CASSPQTDGNTIYF. CDR3 nucleotides: TGTGCCAGCTCACCACAAACAGACGGAAACACCATATATTTT.

V gene TRBV10-1 combines with J gene TRBJ2-5; 7 bases map to TRBD1. Germline trimming cut 10 bases from V and 3 bases from J; bases unmatched to any gene: 11. The germline V gene encodes CDR1 WNHNN and CDR2 SYGVQD (reference sequence). The CDR3 length is 14 residues. CDR3 protein: CANPTGQKKETQYF. DNA for the CDR3: TGCGCCAATCCTACGGGACAGAAAAAAGAGACCCAGTACTTC.

The chain has TRBV4-1 and TRBJ1-1; 7 nucleotides align to TRBD1. CDR1 is MGHRA and CDR2 is YSYEKL in the germline V gene. The CDR3 loop spans 21 amino acids. The V and J ends lost 2 bases and 5 bases, in that order; junction bases with no gene match: 26. CDR3 bases: TGCGCCAGCAGCCAACTTTCCGGGACAGTTGGAGTTTTCCAACGGGGAACTGAAGCTTTCTTT. Its protein product is CASSQLSGTVGVFQRGTEAFF.

The count of this clone is one. This chain uses TRBV7-9 with TRBJ1-4, with 8 bases that match TRBD1. In germline, CDR1 is SEHNR, CDR2 FQNEAQ (reference sequence). The CDR3 length is 15 residues. The ends lost 5 bases at V and 7 bases at J; junction bases unmatched: 9. The CDR3 loop is CASSQGQAVIEKLFF. The CDR3 nucleotides read TGTGCCAGCAGCCAGGGACAGGCCGTTATTGAAAAACTGTTTTTT.

J is TRBJ2-2 and V is TRBV5-6, with 10 bases matching TRBD1. The ends lost 5 bases at V and 0 bases at J; junction bases unmatched: 1. This CDR3 is built from 15 residues. Germline lookup yields CDR1 SGHDT and CDR2 YYEEEE. CDR3 in amino acids: CASRGTGANTGELFF. For the CDR3, the DNA is TGTGCCAGCAGGGGGACAGGGGCGAACACCGGGGAGCTGTTTTTT.

The genes are TRBV12-5 and TRBJ2-3; 7 bases are shared with TRBD2. The CDR3 has 13 residues. Trimming cost V 1 base and J 6 bases; bases outside gene matches: 1. CDR1 LGHNT and CDR2 FRNRAP come from the germline V gene. The CDR3 nucleotides read TGTGCTAGTGGTTTGGAAGCGGGGGATACGCAGTATTTT. It encodes CASGLEAGDTQYF.

The chain uses TRBV2 and TRBJ1-4; D remains unclear. V lost 0 bases and J 8 bases, leaving 13 bases between the germline ends. There are 15 residues in the CDR3. CDR1 and CDR2 (germline): SNHLY, FYNNEI. The CDR3 loop is CASSEALTLGEKLFF. The CDR3 DNA reads TGTGCCAGCAGTGAAGCGCTAACCCTGGGCGAAAAACTGTTTTTT.

The chain combines TRBV6-1 with TRBJ1-5; 7 bases map to TRBD1. V lost 9 bases to trimming and J lost 3 bases; unmatched junction nucleotides: 8. This CDR3 region has 14 residues. The V gene's germline CDR1 is MNHNS and CDR2 SASEGT. The CDR3, as DNA: TGTGCCAGTGAACAGGGGACTTACAATCAGCCCCAGCATTTT. Amino acid sequence: CASEQGTYNQPQHF.

This chain uses TRBV5-8 with TRBJ1-2, with TRBD1 as a possible D gene (5 bases). The V and J ends lost 4 bases and 4 bases respectively, with 11 bases between them. The V gene's germline CDR1 is SGHTS and CDR2 YDEGEE. The CDR3 runs 13 residues. This chain's CDR3 is CASSPSGFYGYTF. The CDR3 DNA reads TGTGCCAGCAGCCCGTCAGGGTTCTATGGCTACACCTTC.

The J gene is TRBJ1-4, the V gene TRBV6-1; 7 nucleotides align to TRBD1. Germline V gives CDR1 MNHNS, CDR2 SASEGT. With V trimmed by 6 bases and J by 7 bases, 8 bases remained unmatched. CDR3 length: 14 amino acids. As DNA, the CDR3 is TGTGCCAGCAGCTTACAGGGGCGGGGTGAAAAACTGTTTTTT. Protein product: CASSLQGRGEKLFF.